Below, 30 T cell receptor beta chains from the same sample are listed, as sequenced in a study of T cell repertoires in cytomegalovirus infection (dated 2019 in TCRdb). Sequencer: Illumina HiSeq 1500. TCRdb reanalyzed the raw reads on its own, using fastp at Q25 for trimming and MiXCR for clone calling, and kept in-frame beta chains. Rows merge per CDR3 protein into single entries with the most common DNA and genes. The table for this sample lists a few hundred thousand distinct CDR3 sequences; over 7.5% of them were counted only once. The top ten hold 4.3% of the sample. Sequencing was carried out using PBMCs. Source of these receptors: a human donor in good health (CMV status not recorded). Some clones in this sample may be carry-over from other donors' samples.

This clonotype was counted at least ten times. This chain connects TRBV7-2 to TRBJ2-3; 8 nucleotides agree with TRBD1. Germline values: CDR1 SGHTA, CDR2 FQGNSA. After removal of 3 bases from V and 0 bases from J, the junction contained 2 bases not matched to a gene. CDR3 length: 15 residues. The CDR3 region is CASSLGQASTDTQYF. The CDR3 DNA reads TGTGCCAGCAGCTTGGGACAGGCTAGCACAGATACGCAGTATTTT.

This clonotype was detected only a few times. The gene calls are TRBV3-1 and TRBJ2-1, with 9 positions matching TRBD2. In germline, CDR1 is LGHDT, CDR2 YNNKEL (reference sequence). The ends lost 0 bases at V and 2 bases at J; junction bases unmatched: 5. The CDR3 contains 17 residues. In DNA, the CDR3 is TGTGCCAGCAGCCAAGATAGCCTAGCGGGGCCCTACAATGAGCAGTTCTTC. Encoded protein: CASSQDSLAGPYNEQFF.

This clonotype was counted only a few times. V is TRBV12-3 or TRBV12-4 and J is TRBJ1-4, with 11 bases lining up with TRBD1. This CDR3 is built from 15 residues. V shed 5 bases and J 8 bases; nucleotides not matched to a gene: 7. CDR3 sequence (DNA): TGTGCCAGCAGTCACGGGACAGGGGGTCGGGAAAAACTGTTTTTT. This codes for CASSHGTGGREKLFF.

There are many counts of this clonotype. This chain connects TRBV7-2 to TRBJ1-1; D gene ambiguous. V gave up 3 bases and J gave up 1 base, with 9 bases separating them. Germline loops: CDR1 SGHTA, CDR2 FQGNSA. The CDR3 extends over 14 amino acids. The CDR3 coding sequence is TGTGCCAGCAGCTTCCGACAAACGAACACTGAAGCTTTCTTT. Translating it yields CASSFRQTNTEAFF.

This clonotype was seen ten or more times. V is TRBV7-6 and J is TRBJ2-7, with D unclear. Trimming removed 1 base at V and 0 bases at J, with 10 bases between. The CDR3 has 15 amino acids. Germline CDR1 reads SGHVS; CDR2 reads FNYEAQ. The CDR3 bases are TGTGCCAGCAGCTTAGAGGCCTTGGACTCCTACGAGCAGTACTTC. Protein product: CASSLEALDSYEQYF.

This clonotype was found a few times. The chain has TRBV7-2 and TRBJ1-5; maybe TRBD1 (5 bases). This CDR3 comprises 13 residues. Trimming cost V 3 bases and J 6 bases, with 9 bases left between them. From germline, CDR1 is SGHTA and CDR2 FQGNSA. CDR3 amino acids: CASSFTGGQPQHF. The CDR3 DNA follows: TGTGCCAGCAGCTTTACAGGAGGTCAGCCCCAGCATTTT.

The chain is built from TRBV12-3 or TRBV12-4 and TRBJ2-1, with D tentatively TRBD1 (5 bases). The CDR3 totals 13 residues. Trimming cost V 5 bases and J 3 bases, with 8 bases left between them. Here the CDR3 reads CASSKDNYNEQFF. In DNA, the CDR3 is TGTGCCAGCAGTAAGGACAACTACAATGAGCAGTTCTTC.

This clonotype was seen many times. This sequence joins TRBV2 and TRBJ1-2; D remains unclear. The CDR3 is 14 residues long. Trimming took off 2 bases at V and 2 bases at J, with 9 bases between the two ends. CDR1 and CDR2 from the germline V gene are SNHLY and FYNNEI. As DNA, the CDR3 is TGTGCCAGCAGTGAAAGGACCTACAACTATGGCTACACCTTC. It translates to CASSERTYNYGYTF.

This clonotype was seen a few times. J is TRBJ1-1 and V is TRBV4-2; D remains unclear. This CDR3 spans 14 amino acids. Trimming cost V 3 bases and J 1 base, with 9 bases left between them. CDR1 and CDR2 (germline): LGHNA, YNFKEQ. This CDR3 reads CASSQWAGNTEAFF. CDR3 DNA sequence: TGTGCCAGCAGCCAGTGGGCAGGGAACACTGAAGCTTTCTTT.

This clonotype was observed a few times. The rearrangement links TRBV12-3 or TRBV12-4 to TRBJ1-1; D call uncertain. The CDR3 runs 15 residues. V lost 2 bases to trimming and J lost 0 bases, with 10 bases between them. The CDR3 nucleotides read TGTGCCAGCAGTTTATCTGTCAGATTGAACACTGAAGCTTTCTTT. It is translated as CASSLSVRLNTEAFF.

The table lists this clonotype with many counts. V gene TRBV4-1 combines with J gene TRBJ2-3; no clear D gene. The V gene's germline CDR1 is MGHRA and CDR2 YSYEKL. The V end was cut by 1 base, the J end by 3 bases, with 8 bases between. The CDR3 loop spans 14 amino acids. The CDR3 protein is CASSQVGLTDTQYF. CDR3 in DNA: TGCGCCAGCAGCCAAGTGGGTCTTACAGATACGCAGTATTTT.

This clonotype was seen repeatedly, ten times or more. The chain is built from TRBV7-2 and TRBJ2-7; TRBD2 agrees at 11 bases. CDR3 size: 21 residues. The germline V gene encodes CDR1 SGHTA and CDR2 FQGNSA. J gave up 3 bases and V 1 base, and 20 bases lay outside the gene matches. The CDR3 region has the DNA TGTGCCAGCAGCTTAGGTCAACTGCACAGGAGACTAGCGGGACCCTACTACGAGCAGTACTTC. Its protein product is CASSLGQLHRRLAGPYYEQYF.

This clonotype occurred many times. The rearrangement uses TRBV7-2 and TRBJ1-2, with D perhaps TRBD1 (6 bases). The germline V gene has CDR1 SGHTA and CDR2 FQGNSA. The CDR3 spans 15 residues. The germline V and J ends were trimmed by 1 base and 8 bases, with 17 bases remaining between them. The CDR3 DNA reads TGTGCCAGCAGCTTAGTAGGACAGAGAACTCTAGGCTACACCTTC. It yields the protein CASSLVGQRTLGYTF.

This clonotype was picked up a small number of times. V usage is TRBV4-2 and J usage is TRBJ1-5, with 8 positions matching TRBD1. Trimming took 3 bases from V and 5 from J; bases not matched to a gene: 6. The CDR3 is 15 amino acids. Germline CDR1 reads LGHNA; CDR2 reads YNFKEQ. The CDR3 is CASSHDRGDHQPQHF. The CDR3 DNA reads as TGTGCCAGCAGCCATGACAGGGGTGATCATCAGCCCCAGCATTTT.

There are a few counts of this clonotype. The rearrangement joins TRBV6-2 or TRBV6-3 to TRBJ2-2; D call uncertain. The CDR3 sequence is 14 residues long. The germline V gene has CDR1 MNHEY and CDR2 SVGEGT. The V end lost 7 bases, the J end lost 0 bases, and 9 bases lay between the germline ends. The CDR3 DNA follows: TGTGCCAGCAACCCTGGCGCGAACACCGGGGAGCTGTTTTTT. Amino acid sequence: CASNPGANTGELFF.

This sequence joins TRBV20-1 and TRBJ2-3; TRBD2 matches 7 bases. The CDR3 sequence is 17 residues long. Germline V gives CDR1 DFQATT, CDR2 SNEGSKA (reference sequence). Trimming took 1 base from V and 3 from J; bases not matched to a gene: 13. The DNA for the CDR3 is TGCAGTGCTAGAGTTCTTACTGGGGGACTAACTACAGATACGCAGTATTTT. It yields the protein CSARVLTGGLTTDTQYF.

In this sample, this clonotype turned up a few times. The chain links TRBV7-2 to TRBJ2-2; D is unresolved. V lost 1 base to trimming and J lost 7 bases, with 13 bases between them. Germline-derived CDR1 and CDR2 are SGHTA and FQGNSA. This CDR3 has 15 amino acids. This CDR3 is CASSLVVNLFGELFF. CDR3 nucleotides: TGTGCCAGCAGCTTAGTTGTAAATTTGTTCGGGGAGCTGTTTTTT. Variable domain in full (rest from reference TRBV7-2 and TRBJ2-2): GAGVSQSPSNKVTEKGKDVELRCDPISGHTALYWYRQSLGQGLEFLIYFQGNSAPDKSGLPSDRFSAERTGGSVSTLTIQRTQQEDSAVYLCASSLVVNLFGELFFGEGSRLTVL.

This clonotype was seen at least ten times. The V call is TRBV12-3 or TRBV12-4, the J call TRBJ2-3; TRBD2 matches at 9 bases. Losses at the gene ends were 3 bases for V and 6 bases for J; bases not matched to a gene: 7. The CDR3 runs to 15 residues. CDR3 sequence: CASSLASGILDTQYF. The CDR3 region has the DNA TGTGCCAGCAGTTTGGCTAGCGGGATCCTCGATACGCAGTATTTT.

There are a few counts of this clonotype. The rearrangement joins TRBV6-1 to TRBJ1-5; 7 nucleotides line up with TRBD1. CDR1 and CDR2 from the germline V gene are MNHNS and SASEGT. The CDR3 runs to 14 residues. V dropped 4 bases and J dropped 7; count of bases not matched to a gene: 7. The CDR3 region is CASSGNRGGQPQHF. The CDR3 DNA follows: TGTGCCAGCAGTGGGAACAGGGGAGGACAGCCCCAGCATTTT.

This clonotype was seen ten or more times. V and J are TRBV4-2 and TRBJ1-3; D gene unclear. The length of the CDR3 is 15 residues. Germline CDR1 and CDR2: LGHNA and YNFKEQ. With 0 bases removed from V and 7 bases from J, the gap between germline ends came to 13 bases. In DNA, the CDR3 is TGTGCCAGCAGCCAAGATTCCGGGGAGGCGAACACCATATATTTT. Its translation: CASSQDSGEANTIYF.

This clonotype has at least ten counts. This chain links TRBV7-2 with TRBJ2-5, with unresolved D. Germline V CDR1 and CDR2: SGHTA, FQGNSA. CDR3 length: 14 residues. Trimming left V 4 bases short and J 1 base short, with 10 bases between. CDR3 sequence reads: CASSSTGAQETQYF. The CDR3 DNA sequence: TGTGCCAGCAGCTCCACCGGAGCCCAAGAGACCCAGTACTTC.

The rearrangement joins TRBV4-2 to TRBJ1-2, with D perhaps matching TRBD1 (5 bases). The CDR3 length is 15 residues. From germline, CDR1 is LGHNA and CDR2 YNFKEQ. Trimming stripped 0 bases from V and 6 bases from J, with 14 bases between. The CDR3 bases are TGTGCCAGCAGCCAAGAACCAGGGATATTGGATGGCTACACCTTC. Residues: CASSQEPGILDGYTF.

The table lists this clonotype with many counts. The J gene is TRBJ2-1, the V gene TRBV20-1; TRBD2 is a possible D gene (6 bases). The CDR3 sequence is 14 residues long. Germline-derived CDR1 and CDR2 are DFQATT and SNEGSKA (reference sequence). Trimming pared 4 bases from V and 4 bases from J, leaving 14 bases between. The CDR3 DNA reads as TGCAGTGCTAACACAGACGGGGGATACAATGAGCAGTTCTTC. It is translated as CSANTDGGYNEQFF.

CDR3 bases: TGTGCCAGCAGCTTAGCCCCCGGGGACAGGGATGGCTACACCTTC. The encoded protein is CASSLAPGDRDGYTF. The chain joins TRBV7-6 to TRBJ1-2; TRBD1 aligns across 9 bases. The trim removed 0 bases at V and 6 bases at J, leaving 5 bases unmatched. Germline CDR1 reads SGHVS; CDR2 reads FNYEAQ. This CDR3 contains 15 residues.

This clonotype was found many times. This rearrangement joins TRBV7-2 to TRBJ2-3; 7 positions agree with TRBD2. Per germline, CDR1 SGHTA and CDR2 FQGNSA. The V and J ends lost 2 bases and 1 base, in that order; junction bases with no gene match: 6. The CDR3 length is 16 residues. The CDR3 coding sequence is TGTGCCAGCAGCTTATATAGTGCGGGGGGCACAGATACGCAGTATTTT. Protein: CASSLYSAGGTDTQYF.

This clonotype was detected only a few times. This sequence joins TRBV7-2 and TRBJ1-4, with 7 bases identical to TRBD1. CDR1 is SGHTA, CDR2 FQGNSA, per germline. The CDR3 length is 14 residues. V was clipped by 4 bases and J by 4 bases; unmatched bases: 3. CDR3 amino acids: CASSYGQVNEKLFF. The CDR3 nucleotides read TGTGCCAGCAGCTACGGACAGGTTAATGAAAAACTGTTTTTT. Full variable domain (outside the CDR3, taken from reference TRBV7-2 and TRBJ1-4): GAGVSQSPSNKVTEKGKDVELRCDPISGHTALYWYRQSLGQGLEFLIYFQGNSAPDKSGLPSDRFSAERTGGSVSTLTIQRTQQEDSAVYLCASSYGQVNEKLFFGSGTQLSVL.

This clonotype was found many times. CDR3 DNA: TGTGCCAGCAGCCAAGGGGGAAATGAGCAGTTCTTC. It yields the protein CASSQGGNEQFF. The chain recombines TRBV4-2 with TRBJ2-1, with D unclear. The V gene's germline CDR1 is LGHNA and CDR2 YNFKEQ. This CDR3 is built from 12 residues. The V end lost 1 base, the J end lost 7 bases, and 5 bases lay between the germline ends.

The sample holds many counts of this clonotype. CDR3 loop: CASSLVGGRDYGYTF. The CDR3 DNA is TGTGCCAGCAGTTTAGTTGGGGGAAGGGACTATGGCTACACCTTC. The chain employs TRBV28 and TRBJ1-2, with a possible D match to TRBD1 (5 bases). The germline V and J ends were trimmed by 2 bases and 3 bases, with 13 bases remaining between them. The CDR3 contains 15 residues. CDR1 is MDHEN, CDR2 SYDVKM, per germline.

This chain uses TRBV19 with TRBJ2-3; D is ambiguous. This CDR3 comprises 13 residues. V was pared by 6 bases and J by 5 bases, with 12 bases between. Germline loops: CDR1 LNHDA, CDR2 SQIVND (reference sequence). The CDR3 spells CASSNRPLDTQYF. DNA of the CDR3: TGTGCCAGTAGCAATCGGCCTTTAGATACGCAGTATTTT.

This clonotype has just a few counts. This chain links TRBV6-6 with TRBJ1-1; the match to TRBD1 covers 8 bases. The CDR3 length is 14 residues. The trim removed 6 bases at V and 4 bases at J, leaving 7 bases unmatched. Germline values: CDR1 MNHNY, CDR2 SVGAGI (reference sequence). The CDR3 sequence is CASRVQGAATEAFF. The CDR3 DNA is TGTGCCAGCAGAGTCCAGGGGGCGGCCACTGAAGCTTTCTTT.